The TCR beta chain under discussion was sequenced for a study of blood T cell repertoires in COVID-19. As for the study in general: The United States, Italy and Spain provided the acute and convalescent COVID-19 samples. In each case, the material was cDNA or gDNA derived from T cells, B-cell-depleted T cells, or PBMCs.

In the authors' workflow: Using reference gene primer amplification, nucleated cell counts were estimated. Produced via immunoSEQ multiplex PCR; TCRdb's table is partial and in-frame only. Clone size and V and J calls were adopted from that table, with D and trimming inferred from the DNA. The table lists over 120,000 clones, 75% to 80% of them singletons, with 9% to 10% in the top ten. V lost 6 bases and J lost 2; bases outside the gene matches: 4. Germline V gene sequence: CDR1 KGHSH, CDR2 LQKENI. CDR3 size: 14 residues. The specimen was peripheral blood. This sequence was found in a woman aged 45-65 years with active or convalescent COVID-19. V and J are TRBV18 and TRBJ1-3, with TRBD1 matching over 7 bases. The CDR3 nucleotides are TGTGCCAGCTCCCTCGGGACAGCTGGAAACACCATATATTTT. It is translated as CASSLGTAGNTIYF.